This TCR beta chain was sequenced for a study of blood T cell repertoires in COVID-19. V lost 2 bases and J 4 bases, leaving 11 bases between the germline ends. The CDR3 consists of 14 residues. The germline CDR1 and CDR2 sequences are MNHNS and SASEGT. Original data processing: Estimation of nucleated cell counts was performed using reference gene primer amplification. The protocol was immunoSEQ multiplex PCR, while the TCRdb copy is restricted to in-frame clones and leaves out a portion. V, J and clone size derive from that table, while D and trimming were established from the DNA sequence. Of 35,000 to 50,000 clones in the sample, around 83% were seen once.

The TCR originated in an elderly woman with acute or convalescent COVID-19. V and J are TRBV6-1 and TRBJ2-5; no reliable D call. The specimen sequenced was peripheral blood. CDR3 sequence: CASSEPRQLETQYF. In DNA form, the CDR3 reads TGTGCCAGCAGTGAACCTAGGCAGTTAGAGACCCAGTACTTC.